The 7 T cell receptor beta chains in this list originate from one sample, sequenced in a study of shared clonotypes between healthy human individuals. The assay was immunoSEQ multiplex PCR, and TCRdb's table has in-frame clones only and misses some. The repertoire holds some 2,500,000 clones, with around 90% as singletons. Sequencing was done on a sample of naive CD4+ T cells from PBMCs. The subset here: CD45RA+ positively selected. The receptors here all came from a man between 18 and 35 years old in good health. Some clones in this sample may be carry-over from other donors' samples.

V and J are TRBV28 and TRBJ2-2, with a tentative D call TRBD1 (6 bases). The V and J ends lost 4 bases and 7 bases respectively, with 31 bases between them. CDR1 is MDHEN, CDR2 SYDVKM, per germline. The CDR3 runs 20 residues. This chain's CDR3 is CASSYPRWQGSTPDFGELFF. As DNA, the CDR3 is TGTGCCAGCAGTTACCCTCGATGGCAGGGGTCCACCCCCGACTTCGGGGAGCTGTTTTTT.

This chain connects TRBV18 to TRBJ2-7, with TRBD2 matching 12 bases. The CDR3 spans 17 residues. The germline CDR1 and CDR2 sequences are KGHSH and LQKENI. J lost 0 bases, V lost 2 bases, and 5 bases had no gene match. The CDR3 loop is CASSPRTSGDSSYEQYF. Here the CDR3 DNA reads TGTGCCAGCTCACCAAGGACTAGCGGGGACAGCTCCTACGAGCAGTACTTC.

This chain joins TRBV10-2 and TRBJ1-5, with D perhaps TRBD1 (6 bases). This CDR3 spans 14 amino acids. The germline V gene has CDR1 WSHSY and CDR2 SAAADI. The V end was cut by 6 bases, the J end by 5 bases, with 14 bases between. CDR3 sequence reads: CASSRGAWDQPQHF. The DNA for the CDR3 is TGCGCCAGCAGCCGGGGGGCGTGGGATCAGCCCCAGCATTTT.

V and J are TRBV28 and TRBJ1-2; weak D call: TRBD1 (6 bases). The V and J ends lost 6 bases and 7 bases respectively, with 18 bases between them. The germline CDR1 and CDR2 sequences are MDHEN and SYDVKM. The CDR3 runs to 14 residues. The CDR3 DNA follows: TGTGCCAGCAGGGCCGGGACATCGGCGGTTGGCTACACCTTC. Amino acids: CASRAGTSAVGYTF.

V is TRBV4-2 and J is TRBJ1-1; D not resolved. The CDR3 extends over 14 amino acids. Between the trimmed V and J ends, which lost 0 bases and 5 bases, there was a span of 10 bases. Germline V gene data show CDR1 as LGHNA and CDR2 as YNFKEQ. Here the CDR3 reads CASSQEGPGTEAFF. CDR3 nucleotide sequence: TGTGCCAGCAGCCAAGAAGGGCCGGGGACTGAAGCTTTCTTT.

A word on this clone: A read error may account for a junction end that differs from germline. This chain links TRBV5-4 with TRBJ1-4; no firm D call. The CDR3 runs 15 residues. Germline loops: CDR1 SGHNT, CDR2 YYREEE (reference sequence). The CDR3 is CASSPTGRSNEKLFF. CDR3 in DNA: TGCGCCAGCAGCCCCACCGGCAGGTCTAATGAAAAACTGTTTTTT.

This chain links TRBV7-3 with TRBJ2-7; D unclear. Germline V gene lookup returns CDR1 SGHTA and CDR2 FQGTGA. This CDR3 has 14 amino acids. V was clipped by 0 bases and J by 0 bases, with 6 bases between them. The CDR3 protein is CASSLTRSSYEQYF. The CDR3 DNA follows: TGTGCCAGCAGCTTAACAAGGAGCTCCTACGAGCAGTACTTC.